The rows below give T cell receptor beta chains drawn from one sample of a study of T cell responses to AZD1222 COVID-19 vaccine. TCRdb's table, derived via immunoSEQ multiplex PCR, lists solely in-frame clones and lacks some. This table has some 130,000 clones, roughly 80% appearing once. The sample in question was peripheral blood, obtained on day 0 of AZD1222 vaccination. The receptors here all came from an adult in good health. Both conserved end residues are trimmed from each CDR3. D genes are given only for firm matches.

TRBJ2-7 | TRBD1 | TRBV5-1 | ASSPGGTGWLYEQY
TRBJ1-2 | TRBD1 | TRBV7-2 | ASSLWQGDVYT
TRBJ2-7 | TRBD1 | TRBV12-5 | ASGLEGGHEQY
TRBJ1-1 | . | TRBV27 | ASSFNRPMNTEAF
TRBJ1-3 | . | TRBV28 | ASSLFRRHLRKGGNTIY
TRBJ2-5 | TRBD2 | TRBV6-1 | ASSESWAGVRRTQY
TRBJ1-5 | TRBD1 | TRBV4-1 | ASSQDLRTGPAEPQH
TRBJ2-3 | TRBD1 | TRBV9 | ASSLRTGRTDTQY
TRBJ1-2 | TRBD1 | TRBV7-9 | ASSLRGQGREYGYT
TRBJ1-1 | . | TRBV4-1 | ASSRTVLQNTEAF
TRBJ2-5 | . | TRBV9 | ASSVEGGGRQETQY
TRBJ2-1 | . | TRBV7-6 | ASSLVARPQGRVDNEQF
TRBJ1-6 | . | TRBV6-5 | ASSYSIGDSPLH
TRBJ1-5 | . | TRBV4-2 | ASSQVRQEGYQPQH
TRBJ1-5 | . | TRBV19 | ASTPHRALNQPQH
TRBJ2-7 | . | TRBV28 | ASSLGTYEQY
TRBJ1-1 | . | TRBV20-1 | RASSNTEAF
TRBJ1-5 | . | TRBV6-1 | ASSEGARQPQH
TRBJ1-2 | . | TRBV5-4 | ASSLGTGTGYT
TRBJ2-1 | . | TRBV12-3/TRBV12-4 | ASSLGGPNEQF
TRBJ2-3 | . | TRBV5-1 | ASSVTWPLSTDTQY
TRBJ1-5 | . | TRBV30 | ACGQSYGNQPQH
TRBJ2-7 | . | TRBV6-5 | ASSYSGAPYEQY
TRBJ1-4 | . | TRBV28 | ASSTTGSSTNEKLF
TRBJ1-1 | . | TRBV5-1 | ASSPSVGTEAF
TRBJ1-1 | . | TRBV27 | ASSSMTPVGVAF
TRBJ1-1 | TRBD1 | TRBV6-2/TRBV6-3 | ASSWQGASTEAF
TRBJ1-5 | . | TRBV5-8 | ASSLSLLGVRGNQPQH
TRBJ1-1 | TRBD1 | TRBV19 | ASSPFLRQGKNTEAF
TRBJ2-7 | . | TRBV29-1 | SVRKQGVGEQY
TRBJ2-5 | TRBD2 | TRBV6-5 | AGAAGPLQETQY